Listed below are T cell receptor beta chains from one sample, sequenced in a study of blood T cell repertoires in COVID-19. Sequenced by immunoSEQ multiplex PCR; TCRdb stores in-frame clones only, minus some. The table shows a few hundred thousand clones, with 80% to 85% occurring only once. Sequencing was performed on peripheral blood. These receptor sequences come from a woman in her 70s with COVID-19, enrolled during active disease. Both conserved end residues are part of each CDR3. A D gene is named only where the DNA matches it firmly. Rows may omit the clone size; those that give it use once, few, many or a size class.

CDR3nt: TGCGCCAGCAGCCACGCCCCGAATCGGTTGAACACTGAAGCTTTCTTT
CDR3aa: CASSHAPNRLNTEAFF
v_gene: TRBV4-1
j_gene: TRBJ1-1
abundance: -
d_gene: -

CDR3nt: TGTGCCAGTAGTGGTTCAAGCAGGGGCTATGGCTACACCTTC
CDR3aa: CASSGSSRGYGYTF
v_gene: TRBV19
j_gene: TRBJ1-2
abundance: -
d_gene: -

CDR3nt: TGCGCCAGCAGCTGGGGAGGCAGCGGGAGCTCAGATACGCAGTATTTT
CDR3aa: CASSWGGSGSSDTQYF
v_gene: TRBV5-1
j_gene: TRBJ2-3
abundance: -
d_gene: TRBD2

CDR3nt: TGTGCCAGCAGTTACCCTGGACAGGGGGACGAGCAGTACTTC
CDR3aa: CASSYPGQGDEQYF
v_gene: TRBV6-6
j_gene: TRBJ2-7
abundance: once
d_gene: TRBD1

CDR3nt: TGTGCCATCAGCCCGACTAGCGGGGTATACGAGCAGTACTTC
CDR3aa: CAISPTSGVYEQYF
v_gene: TRBV10-3
j_gene: TRBJ2-7
abundance: once
d_gene: TRBD2

CDR3nt: TGTGCCAGCAGTTTGCGGGGATTCACCGGGGAGCTGTTTTTT
CDR3aa: CASSLRGFTGELFF
v_gene: TRBV28
j_gene: TRBJ2-2
abundance: -
d_gene: -

CDR3nt: TGTGCCAGCAGCGAACCCCCGGGGGAGGGTCCACGCTCTGGAAACACCATATATTTT
CDR3aa: CASSEPPGEGPRSGNTIYF
v_gene: TRBV9
j_gene: TRBJ1-3
abundance: -
d_gene: -

CDR3nt: TGTGCCAGCAGCTCCCAGGGGGGTAGCAATCAGCCCCAGCATTTT
CDR3aa: CASSSQGGSNQPQHF
v_gene: TRBV7-2
j_gene: TRBJ1-5
abundance: -
d_gene: TRBD1

CDR3nt: TGTGCCACCACTGGGACAGGGGGAATCAATGAGCAGTTCTTC
CDR3aa: CATTGTGGINEQFF
v_gene: TRBV24-1
j_gene: TRBJ2-1
abundance: -
d_gene: TRBD1

CDR3nt: TGTGCCAGCTCACTCGGACAGGGCGAGCAAGAGACCCAGTACTTC
CDR3aa: CASSLGQGEQETQYF
v_gene: TRBV18
j_gene: TRBJ2-5
abundance: -
d_gene: TRBD1

CDR3nt: TGTGCCACCAGTGATTTAGGGACAGCGCACCAAGAGACCCAGTACTTC
CDR3aa: CATSDLGTAHQETQYF
v_gene: TRBV24-1
j_gene: TRBJ2-5
abundance: -
d_gene: TRBD1

CDR3nt: TGTGCCAGCAGCTTAACCCAGGGGGCAGAGACCCAGTACTTC
CDR3aa: CASSLTQGAETQYF
v_gene: TRBV7-9
j_gene: TRBJ2-5
abundance: -
d_gene: TRBD1

CDR3nt: TGTGCCAGCAGCAAAGCCTATAGCGGGAATCGGGGCGCTCGGGGGGTCTACGAGCAGTACTTC
CDR3aa: CASSKAYSGNRGARGVYEQYF
v_gene: TRBV21-1
j_gene: TRBJ2-7
abundance: -
d_gene: -

CDR3nt: TGTGCCAGCTCACCAGTTGGCAGGTATATCTCTGGAAACACCATATATTTT
CDR3aa: CASSPVGRYISGNTIYF
v_gene: TRBV18
j_gene: TRBJ1-3
abundance: -
d_gene: -

CDR3nt: TGTGCCAGCAGCCTCAGGGGATCAGAGACCCAGTACTTC
CDR3aa: CASSLRGSETQYF
v_gene: TRBV7-3
j_gene: TRBJ2-5
abundance: -
d_gene: -

CDR3nt: TGTGCCACCCAGGGAGAGGGGGATAATTCACCCCTCCACTTT
CDR3aa: CATQGEGDNSPLHF
v_gene: TRBV15
j_gene: TRBJ1-6
abundance: -
d_gene: -

CDR3nt: TGCGCCAGCAGTTTAGGACACTGGGCAGGGGGAAACACCATATATTTT
CDR3aa: CASSLGHWAGGNTIYF
v_gene: TRBV5-1
j_gene: TRBJ1-3
abundance: once
d_gene: -

CDR3nt: TGTGCCAGCAGACCCAGCGCGGGGACAAAACTGTTTTTT
CDR3aa: CASRPSAGTKLFF
v_gene: TRBV12-3/TRBV12-4
j_gene: TRBJ1-4
abundance: -
d_gene: -

CDR3nt: TGTGCCAGCAGCCCCTGGGCCGATCAGCCCCAGCATTTT
CDR3aa: CASSPWADQPQHF
v_gene: TRBV7-2
j_gene: TRBJ1-5
abundance: -
d_gene: -

CDR3nt: TGTGCCAGTAACAGGGGCCGGGGCTATGGCTACACCTTC
CDR3aa: CASNRGRGYGYTF
v_gene: TRBV19
j_gene: TRBJ1-2
abundance: once
d_gene: TRBD1

CDR3nt: TGTGCCAGCAGTTACTCGACAGAAGGAAACACCATATATTTT
CDR3aa: CASSYSTEGNTIYF
v_gene: TRBV6-6
j_gene: TRBJ1-3
abundance: -
d_gene: -

CDR3nt: TGTGCCAGCAGCTCCGAGGGGGGGCCCTACAATGAGCAGTTCTTC
CDR3aa: CASSSEGGPYNEQFF
v_gene: TRBV5-4
j_gene: TRBJ2-1
abundance: once
d_gene: -

CDR3nt: TGTGCCATCAGTGAAAGACAGGTGAACACTGAAGCTTTCTTT
CDR3aa: CAISERQVNTEAFF
v_gene: TRBV10-3
j_gene: TRBJ1-1
abundance: few
d_gene: -

CDR3nt: TGTGCCAGCAGCATCGGGGAGCGAGCGCAGTATTTT
CDR3aa: CASSIGERAQYF
v_gene: TRBV9
j_gene: TRBJ2-3
abundance: once
d_gene: -

CDR3nt: TGTGCCACCAGTAACAGCCGGAACACTGAAGCTTTCTTT
CDR3aa: CATSNSRNTEAFF
v_gene: TRBV24-1
j_gene: TRBJ1-1
abundance: -
d_gene: -

CDR3nt: TGTGCCAGTAGTACCCGCCCAACAGCAAACACCGGGGAGCTGTTTTTT
CDR3aa: CASSTRPTANTGELFF
v_gene: TRBV19
j_gene: TRBJ2-2
abundance: few
d_gene: -